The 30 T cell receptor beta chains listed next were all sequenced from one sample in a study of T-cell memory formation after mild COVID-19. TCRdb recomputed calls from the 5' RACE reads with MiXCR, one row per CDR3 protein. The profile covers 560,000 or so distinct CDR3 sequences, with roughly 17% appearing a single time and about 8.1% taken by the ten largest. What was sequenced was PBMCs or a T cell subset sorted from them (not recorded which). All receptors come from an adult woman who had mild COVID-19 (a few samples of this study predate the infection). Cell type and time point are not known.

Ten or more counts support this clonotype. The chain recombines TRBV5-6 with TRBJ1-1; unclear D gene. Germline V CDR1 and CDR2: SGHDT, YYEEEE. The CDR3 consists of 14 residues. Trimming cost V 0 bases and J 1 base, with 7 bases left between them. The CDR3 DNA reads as TGTGCCAGCAGCTTGGGTCTTGGGAACACTGAAGCTTTCTTT. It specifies CASSLGLGNTEAFF.

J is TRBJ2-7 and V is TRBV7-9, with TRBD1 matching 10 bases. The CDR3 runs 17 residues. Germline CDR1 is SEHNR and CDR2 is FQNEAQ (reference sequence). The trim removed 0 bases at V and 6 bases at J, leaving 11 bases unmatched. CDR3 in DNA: TGTGCCAGCAGCTTAGCGATAGGTGGACAGGGGGTTCTCGAGCAGTACTTC. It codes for CASSLAIGGQGVLEQYF.

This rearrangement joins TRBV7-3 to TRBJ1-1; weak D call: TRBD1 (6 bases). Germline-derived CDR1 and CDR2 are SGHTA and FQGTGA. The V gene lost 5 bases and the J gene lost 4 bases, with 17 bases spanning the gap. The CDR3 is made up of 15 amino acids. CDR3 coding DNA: TGTGCCAGCAGCACACCCGGGACACGGTTCACTGAAGCTTTCTTT. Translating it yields CASSTPGTRFTEAFF.

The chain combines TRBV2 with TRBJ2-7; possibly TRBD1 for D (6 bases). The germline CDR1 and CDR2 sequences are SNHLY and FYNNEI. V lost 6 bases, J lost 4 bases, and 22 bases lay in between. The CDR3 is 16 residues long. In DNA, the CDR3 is TGTGCCAGCAGGGCGTCGAGGGACATCGCCTATTACGAGCAGTACTTC. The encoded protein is CASRASRDIAYYEQYF.

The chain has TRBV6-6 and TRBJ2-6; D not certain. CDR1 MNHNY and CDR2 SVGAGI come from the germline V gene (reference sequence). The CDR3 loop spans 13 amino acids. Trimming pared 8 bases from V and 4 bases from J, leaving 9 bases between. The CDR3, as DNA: TGTGCCAGCGGCAGTGGGGGGGCCAACGTCCTGACTTTC. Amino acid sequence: CASGSGGANVLTF.

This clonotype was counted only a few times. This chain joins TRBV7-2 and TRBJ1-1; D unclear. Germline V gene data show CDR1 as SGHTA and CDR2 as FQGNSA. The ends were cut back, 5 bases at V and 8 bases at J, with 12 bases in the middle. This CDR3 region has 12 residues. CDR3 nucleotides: TGTGCCAGCAGCCCCCTAAAAGCAGAAGCTTTCTTT. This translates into CASSPLKAEAFF.

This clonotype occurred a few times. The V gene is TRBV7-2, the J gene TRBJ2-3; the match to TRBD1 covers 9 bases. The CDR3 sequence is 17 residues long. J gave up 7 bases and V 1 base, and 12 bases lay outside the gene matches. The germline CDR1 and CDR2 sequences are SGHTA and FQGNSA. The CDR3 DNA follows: TGTGCCAGCAGCTTAGGTTATGGGACAGGGCATCCCAATACGCAGTATTTT. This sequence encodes CASSLGYGTGHPNTQYF.

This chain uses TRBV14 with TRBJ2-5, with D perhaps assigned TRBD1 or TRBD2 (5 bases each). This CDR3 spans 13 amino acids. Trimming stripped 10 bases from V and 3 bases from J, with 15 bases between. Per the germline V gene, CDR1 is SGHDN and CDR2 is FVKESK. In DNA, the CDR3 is TGTGCCACTTCAACCGGGACGAAAGAGACCCAGTACTTC. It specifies CATSTGTKETQYF.

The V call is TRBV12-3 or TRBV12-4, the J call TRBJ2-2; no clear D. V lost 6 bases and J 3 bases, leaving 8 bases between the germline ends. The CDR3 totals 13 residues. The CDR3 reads CASRYRDTGELFF. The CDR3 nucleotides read TGTGCCAGCAGGTACAGAGACACCGGGGAGCTGTTTTTT.

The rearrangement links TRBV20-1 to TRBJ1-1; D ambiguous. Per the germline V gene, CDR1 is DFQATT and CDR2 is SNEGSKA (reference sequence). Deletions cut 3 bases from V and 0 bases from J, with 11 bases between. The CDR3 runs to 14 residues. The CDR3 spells CSASGEKMNTEAFF. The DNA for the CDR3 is TGCAGTGCTAGTGGGGAAAAAATGAACACTGAAGCTTTCTTT.

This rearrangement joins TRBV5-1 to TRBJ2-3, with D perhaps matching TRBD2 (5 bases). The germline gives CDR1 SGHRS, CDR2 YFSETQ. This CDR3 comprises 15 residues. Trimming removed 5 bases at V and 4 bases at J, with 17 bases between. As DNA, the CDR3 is TGCGCCAGCAGGCGCGACGGGGTTGAGGCAGATACGCAGTATTTT. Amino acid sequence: CASRRDGVEADTQYF.

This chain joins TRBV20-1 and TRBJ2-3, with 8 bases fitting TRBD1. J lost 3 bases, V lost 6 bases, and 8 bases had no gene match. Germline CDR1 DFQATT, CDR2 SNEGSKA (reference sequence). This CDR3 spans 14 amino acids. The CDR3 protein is CSAGPDRVTDTQYF. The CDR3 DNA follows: TGCAGTGCCGGCCCGGACAGGGTTACAGATACGCAGTATTTT.

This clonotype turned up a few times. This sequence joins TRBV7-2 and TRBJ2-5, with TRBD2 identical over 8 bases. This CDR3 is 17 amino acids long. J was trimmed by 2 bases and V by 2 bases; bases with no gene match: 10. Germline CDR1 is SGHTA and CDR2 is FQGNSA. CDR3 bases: TGTGCCAGCAGCTTAAGACTAGCGCGGGGACCACAAGAGACCCAGTACTTC. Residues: CASSLRLARGPQETQYF. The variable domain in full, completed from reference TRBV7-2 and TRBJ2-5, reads GAGVSQSPSNKVTEKGKDVELRCDPISGHTALYWYRQSLGQGLEFLIYFQGNSAPDKSGLPSDRFSAERTGGSVSTLTIQRTQQEDSAVYLCASSLRLARGPQETQYFGPGTRLLVL.

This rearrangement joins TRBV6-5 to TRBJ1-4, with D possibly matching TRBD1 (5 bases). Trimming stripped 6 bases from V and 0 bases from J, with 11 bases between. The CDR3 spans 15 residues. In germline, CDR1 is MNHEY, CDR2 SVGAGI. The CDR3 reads CASRNQGATNEKLFF. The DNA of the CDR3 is TGTGCCAGCAGGAACCAGGGCGCAACTAATGAAAAACTGTTTTTT.

The CDR3 DNA reads TGTGCCAGCAATTGGGACAGGAGCTCTGGAAACACCATATATTTT. Its translation is CASNWDRSSGNTIYF. The rearrangement uses TRBV7-2 and TRBJ1-3, with TRBD1 matching over 8 bases. V dropped 7 bases and J dropped 0; count of bases not matched to a gene: 5. The CDR3 covers 15 residues. Per the germline V gene, CDR1 is SGHTA and CDR2 is FQGNSA.

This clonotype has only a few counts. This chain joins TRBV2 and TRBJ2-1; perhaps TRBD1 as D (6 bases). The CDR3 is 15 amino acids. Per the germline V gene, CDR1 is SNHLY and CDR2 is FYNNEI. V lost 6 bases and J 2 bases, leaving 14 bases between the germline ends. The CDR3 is CASSRTGMTYNEQFF. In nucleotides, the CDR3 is TGTGCCAGCAGCCGTACAGGGATGACCTACAATGAGCAGTTCTTC.

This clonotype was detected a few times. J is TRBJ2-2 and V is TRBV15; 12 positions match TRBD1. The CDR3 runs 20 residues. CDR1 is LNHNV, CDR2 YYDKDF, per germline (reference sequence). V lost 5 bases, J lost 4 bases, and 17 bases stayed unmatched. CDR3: CATSPRGGRDRGLGTGELFF. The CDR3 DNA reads TGTGCCACCAGCCCCCGGGGAGGTAGGGACAGGGGGCTTGGCACCGGGGAGCTGTTTTTT.

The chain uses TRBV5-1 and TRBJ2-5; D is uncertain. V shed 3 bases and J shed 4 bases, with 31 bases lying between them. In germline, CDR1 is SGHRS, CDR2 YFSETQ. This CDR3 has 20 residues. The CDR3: CASSSWVGSSWDPTRETQYF. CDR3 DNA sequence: TGCGCCAGCAGCTCGTGGGTGGGTAGTTCCTGGGATCCGACAAGAGAGACCCAGTACTTC.

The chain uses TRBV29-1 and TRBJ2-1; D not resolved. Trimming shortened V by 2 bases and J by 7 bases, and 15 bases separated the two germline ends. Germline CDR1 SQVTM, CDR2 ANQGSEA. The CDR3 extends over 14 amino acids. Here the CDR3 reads CSVEWLRYPNEQFF. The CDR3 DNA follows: TGCAGCGTTGAATGGCTCCGATATCCTAATGAGCAGTTCTTC.

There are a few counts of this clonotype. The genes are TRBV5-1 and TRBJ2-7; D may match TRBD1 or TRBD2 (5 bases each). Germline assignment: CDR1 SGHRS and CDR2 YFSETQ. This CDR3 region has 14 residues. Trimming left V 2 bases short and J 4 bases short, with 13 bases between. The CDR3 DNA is TGCGCCAGCAGCTTCTCCGGGGACCGGTACGAGCAGTACTTC. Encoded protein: CASSFSGDRYEQYF.

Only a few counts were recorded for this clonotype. In DNA form, the CDR3 reads TGTGCCAGCAGGGGACACTCCTACCAAGAGACCCAGTACTTC. Its protein product is CASRGHSYQETQYF. The chain uses TRBV3-1 and TRBJ2-5; maybe TRBD1 (6 bases). Per the germline V gene, CDR1 is LGHDT and CDR2 is YNNKEL (reference sequence). V was pared by 6 bases and J by 0 bases, with 11 bases between. This CDR3 has 14 amino acids.

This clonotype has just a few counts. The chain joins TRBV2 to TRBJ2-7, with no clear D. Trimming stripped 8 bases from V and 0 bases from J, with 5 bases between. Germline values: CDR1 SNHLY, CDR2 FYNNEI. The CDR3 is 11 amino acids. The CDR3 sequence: CASVHSYEQYF. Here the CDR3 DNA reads TGTGCCAGCGTACACTCCTACGAGCAGTACTTC. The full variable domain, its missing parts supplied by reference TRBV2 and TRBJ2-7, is EPEVTQTPSHQVTQMGQEVILRCVPISNHLYFYWYRQILGQKVEFLVSFYNNEISEKSEIFDDQFSVERPDGSNFTLKIRSTKLEDSAMYFCASVHSYEQYFGPGTRLTVT.

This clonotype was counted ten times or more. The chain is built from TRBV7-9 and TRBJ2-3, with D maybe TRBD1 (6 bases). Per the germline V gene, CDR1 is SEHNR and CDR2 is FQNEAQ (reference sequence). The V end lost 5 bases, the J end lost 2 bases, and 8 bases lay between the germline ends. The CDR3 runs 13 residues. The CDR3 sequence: CASSHRVTDTQYF. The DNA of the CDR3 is TGTGCCAGCAGCCACAGGGTCACAGATACGCAGTATTTT.

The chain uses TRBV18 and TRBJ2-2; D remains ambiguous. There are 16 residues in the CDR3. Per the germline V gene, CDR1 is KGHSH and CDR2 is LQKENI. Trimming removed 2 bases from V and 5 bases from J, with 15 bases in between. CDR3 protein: CASSPGWIHSTGELFF. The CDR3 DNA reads TGTGCCAGCTCACCAGGTTGGATTCACAGTACCGGGGAGCTGTTTTTT.

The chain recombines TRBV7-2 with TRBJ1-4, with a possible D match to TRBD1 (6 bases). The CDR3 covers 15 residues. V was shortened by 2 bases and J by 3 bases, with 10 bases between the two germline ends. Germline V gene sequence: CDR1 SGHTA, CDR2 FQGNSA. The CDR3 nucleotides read TGTGCCAGCAGCTTAATCCGGGGGCCTAATGAAAAACTGTTTTTT. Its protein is CASSLIRGPNEKLFF.

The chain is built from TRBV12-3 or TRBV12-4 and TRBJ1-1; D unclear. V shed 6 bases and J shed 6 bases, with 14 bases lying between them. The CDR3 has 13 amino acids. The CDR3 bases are TGTGCCAGCAGACCCCAGCCAAGGGCTGAAGCTTTCTTT. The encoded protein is CASRPQPRAEAFF.

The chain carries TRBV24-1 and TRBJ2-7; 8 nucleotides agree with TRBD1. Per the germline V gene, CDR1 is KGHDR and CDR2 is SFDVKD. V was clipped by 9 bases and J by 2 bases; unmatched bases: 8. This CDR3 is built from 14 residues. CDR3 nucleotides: TGTGCCACCGGGGGGACAGGACAAACCTACGAGCAGTACTTC. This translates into CATGGTGQTYEQYF.

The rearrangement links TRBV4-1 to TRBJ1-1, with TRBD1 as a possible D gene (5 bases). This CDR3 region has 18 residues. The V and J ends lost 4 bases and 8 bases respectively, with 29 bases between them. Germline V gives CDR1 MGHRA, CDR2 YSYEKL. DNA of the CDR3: TGCGCCAGCAGCCCCATTGTGTCGGTCCCAAAAGGGGATGTCGAAGCTTTCTTT. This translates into CASSPIVSVPKGDVEAFF.

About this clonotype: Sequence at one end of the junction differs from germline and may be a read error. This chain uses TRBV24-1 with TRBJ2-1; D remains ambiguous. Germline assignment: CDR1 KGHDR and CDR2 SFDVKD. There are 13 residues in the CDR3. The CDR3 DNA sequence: TGTGCCACCAGTGTTGGGGTCTACACTGAGCAGTTCTTC. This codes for CATSVGVYTEQFF.

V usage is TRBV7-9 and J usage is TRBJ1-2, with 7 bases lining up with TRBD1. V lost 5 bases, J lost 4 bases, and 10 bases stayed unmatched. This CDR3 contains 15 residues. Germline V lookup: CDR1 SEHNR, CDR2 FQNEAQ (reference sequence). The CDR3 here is CASSPAGQEFYGYTF. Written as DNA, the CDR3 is TGTGCCAGCAGCCCAGCCGGACAGGAGTTCTATGGCTACACCTTC.